The clone carrying this T cell receptor (beta chain) turned up a few times. cDNA carried unique molecular identifiers, and a universal primer site was added by template switching. TCRdb recomputed calls from the 5' RACE reads with MiXCR, one row per CDR3 protein. The data contain around 510,000 distinct CDR3 sequences, 13% to 15% of them singletons. The data were obtained in a study of identical twins. Germline CDR1 reads SGHRS; CDR2 reads YFSETQ. With 3 bases removed from V and 4 bases from J, the gap between germline ends came to 18 bases. This CDR3 contains 16 residues. This same sample was also taken into another study, of yellow fever vaccine responses in identical twins.

The chain has TRBV5-1 and TRBJ2-3, with no clear D. Sample: CD4+ T cells sorted from blood. This clonotype was obtained from a woman aged 18-29 years in good health. The CDR3 here is CASSSGSTSFPDTQYF. The CDR3 DNA reads TGCGCCAGCAGCTCCGGTTCAACGAGCTTCCCAGATACGCAGTATTTT.